Below, 26 T cell receptor beta chains from the same sample are listed, as sequenced in a study of blood T cell repertoires in COVID-19. Method: immunoSEQ multiplex PCR; TCRdb's copy keeps in-frame clones and lacks some. The data contain over 120,000 clones, almost 80% of them seen just once; the ten biggest clones take up just under 3%. Sequencing was carried out using PBMCs or T cells enriched from blood (not recorded which). The receptors stem from a woman in her 50s who had recovered from COVID-19.

The chain is built from TRBV4-1 and TRBJ2-3, with 10 bases lining up with TRBD2. The CDR3 runs to 20 residues. Trimming removed 1 base from V and 1 base from J; junction bases left unmatched: 14. Germline values: CDR1 MGHRA, CDR2 YSYEKL. CDR3: CASSQVPLGASGGRTDTQYF. The DNA of the CDR3 is TGCGCCAGCAGCCAAGTACCTCTGGGGGCTAGCGGGGGCCGCACAGATACGCAGTATTTT.

This chain links TRBV19 with TRBJ1-1; D is uncertain. Germline V gene data show CDR1 as LNHDA and CDR2 as SQIVND (reference sequence). CDR3 length: 15 amino acids. V was cut by 3 bases and J by 3 bases, with 14 bases left in between. CDR3 nucleotide sequence: TGTGCCAGTAGTATGGAGATCTTTCTGTACACTGAAGCTTTCTTT. Its protein is CASSMEIFLYTEAFF.

The rearrangement joins TRBV9 to TRBJ2-5, with 8 bases fitting TRBD1. From germline, CDR1 is SGDLS and CDR2 YYNGEE. The trim removed 5 bases at V and 3 bases at J, leaving 3 bases unmatched. The CDR3 has 13 amino acids. As DNA, the CDR3 is TGTGCCAGCAGTATGACAGGGGAAGAGACCCAGTACTTC. Amino acids: CASSMTGEETQYF.

The gene calls are TRBV4-1 and TRBJ1-5; 8 nucleotides line up with TRBD1. CDR3 size: 16 residues. V shed 1 base, J shed 4 bases, and the junction held 6 bases outside the gene matches. Germline V CDR1 and CDR2: MGHRA, YSYEKL. The CDR3 region is CASSQGQGTLNQPQHF. The CDR3 bases are TGCGCCAGCAGCCAAGGACAGGGGACCCTTAATCAGCCCCAGCATTTT.

The J gene is TRBJ2-6, the V gene TRBV30; D may be TRBD1 (5 bases). This CDR3 region has 16 residues. Germline V gene data show CDR1 as GTSNPN and CDR2 as SVGIG (reference sequence). V gave up 4 bases and J gave up 2 bases, with 15 bases separating them. The CDR3 reads CAWIRVDSAGANVLTF. DNA for the CDR3: TGTGCCTGGATCAGGGTAGACAGTGCTGGGGCCAACGTCCTGACTTTC.

J is TRBJ1-4 and V is TRBV11-3; 10 nucleotides match TRBD1. The CDR3 extends over 15 amino acids. Trimming took 0 bases from V and 8 from J; bases not matched to a gene: 3. The germline V gene has CDR1 SGHNT and CDR2 YENEEA. The CDR3 protein is CASSLETGGSEKLFF. CDR3 in DNA: TGTGCCAGCAGCTTAGAGACAGGGGGCTCAGAAAAACTGTTTTTT.

The rearrangement links TRBV2 to TRBJ2-2; TRBD1 matches at 8 bases. The CDR3 spans 14 residues. Per germline, CDR1 SNHLY and CDR2 FYNNEI. After removal of 8 bases from V and 5 bases from J, the junction contained 7 bases not matched to a gene. CDR3 protein: CASGGQGWTGELFF. The CDR3 bases are TGTGCCAGCGGAGGACAGGGATGGACCGGGGAGCTGTTTTTT.

This clone was detected only once. The chain joins TRBV4-1 to TRBJ2-1; D remains ambiguous. Germline V lookup: CDR1 MGHRA, CDR2 YSYEKL. This CDR3 has 14 amino acids. The ends were cut back, 0 bases at V and 5 bases at J, with 8 bases in the middle. The CDR3 DNA is TGCGCCAGCAGCCAAGAAAGCAGGCACAATGAGCAGTTCTTC. Translated, it gives CASSQESRHNEQFF.

The chain links TRBV5-1 to TRBJ2-7; the match to TRBD2 covers 13 bases. V lost 0 bases to trimming and J lost 5 bases; unmatched junction nucleotides: 5. This CDR3 has 16 amino acids. Germline V lookup: CDR1 SGHRS, CDR2 YFSETQ. The CDR3 DNA reads TGCGCCAGCAGCTTGGGGGGGACTAGCGGGATGCACGAGCAGTACTTC. It translates to CASSLGGTSGMHEQYF.

The genes are TRBV5-1 and TRBJ2-7; D remains unclear. This CDR3 contains 13 residues. Looked up from germline, CDR1 is SGHRS and CDR2 is YFSETQ. V lost 2 bases to trimming and J lost 5 bases, with 11 bases between them. The CDR3 loop reads CASSFRAADEQYF. The CDR3 DNA sequence: TGCGCCAGCAGCTTCCGCGCCGCCGACGAGCAGTACTTC.

This clone was seen repeatedly, ten times or more. The chain recombines TRBV6-4 with TRBJ2-2; a weak D match, TRBD1 (6 bases). The CDR3 contains 15 residues. With 5 bases removed from V and 4 bases from J, the gap between germline ends came to 14 bases. Germline loops: CDR1 MRHNA, CDR2 SNTAGT. In DNA, the CDR3 is TGTGCCAGCAGTAGGGACACCAGGGGCACCGGGGAGCTGTTTTTT. Protein: CASSRDTRGTGELFF.

This clone came up once. This rearrangement joins TRBV30 to TRBJ2-2; 7 bases align to TRBD2. This CDR3 contains 14 residues. Germline V CDR1 and CDR2: GTSNPN, SVGIG (reference sequence). J gave up 6 bases and V 2 bases, and 6 bases lay outside the gene matches. The CDR3 reads CAWSFRTSSGELFF. The CDR3 DNA is TGTGCCTGGAGTTTCCGGACTAGTTCCGGGGAGCTGTTTTTT.

This chain uses TRBV6-6 with TRBJ1-5, with TRBD1 matching 7 bases. Germline values: CDR1 MNHNY, CDR2 SVGAGI (reference sequence). The CDR3 sequence is 14 residues long. V was clipped by 0 bases and J by 7 bases; unmatched bases: 3. Written as DNA, the CDR3 is TGTGCCAGCAGTTACTCTGGGACAGCGCAGCCCCAGCATTTT. Translation: CASSYSGTAQPQHF.

The genes are TRBV29-1 and TRBJ1-2, with D tentatively TRBD1 (6 bases). Trimming removed 7 bases from V and 0 bases from J, with 12 bases in between. The germline CDR1 and CDR2 sequences are SQVTM and ANQGSEA. The CDR3 has 13 residues. In DNA form, the CDR3 reads TGCAGCGCTCCACAGGGTGCTAACTATGGCTACACCTTC. The encoded protein is CSAPQGANYGYTF.

This clone was found once. The chain has TRBV9 and TRBJ1-2; D possibly corresponds to TRBD1 (5 bases). This CDR3 spans 13 amino acids. Germline CDR1 and CDR2: SGDLS and YYNGEE. V lost 3 bases to trimming and J lost 7 bases, with 13 bases between them. This CDR3 is CASSEAGYGGYTF. For the CDR3, the DNA is TGTGCCAGCAGCGAAGCAGGGTACGGTGGCTACACCTTC.

The chain combines TRBV19 with TRBJ2-3, with 8 bases matching TRBD2. J was trimmed by 3 bases and V by 7 bases; bases with no gene match: 9. The CDR3 is 15 amino acids. Germline CDR1 reads LNHDA; CDR2 reads SQIVND (reference sequence). CDR3 residues: CASTLEAGETDTQYF. In DNA form, the CDR3 reads TGTGCCAGTACCCTTGAAGCGGGAGAAACAGATACGCAGTATTTT. The full variable domain, in which reference TRBV19 and TRBJ2-3 provide the parts outside the CDR3, is DGGITQSPKYLFRKEGQNVTLSCEQNLNHDAMYWYRQDPGQGLRLIYYSQIVNDFQKGDIAEGYSVSREKKESFPLTVTSAQKNPTAFYLCASTLEAGETDTQYFGPGTRLTVL.

This clone has a single count. This chain connects TRBV19 to TRBJ1-4; no definite D call. Germline V gene data show CDR1 as LNHDA and CDR2 as SQIVND (reference sequence). V lost 2 bases and J lost 8, with 6 bases in between. CDR3 length equals 12 residues. The CDR3: CASSIPGEKLFF. In nucleotides, the CDR3 is TGTGCCAGTAGTATACCGGGGGAAAAACTGTTTTTT.

This clone was detected once. The chain joins TRBV5-6 to TRBJ1-1; TRBD1 is a possible D gene (5 bases). There are 13 residues in the CDR3. Looked up from germline, CDR1 is SGHDT and CDR2 is YYEEEE. The V gene lost 1 base and the J gene lost 6 bases, with 10 bases spanning the gap. The CDR3 is CASSLPGLAEAFF. The CDR3 DNA reads as TGTGCCAGCAGCTTGCCGGGACTAGCTGAAGCTTTCTTT.

The rearrangement links TRBV6-5 to TRBJ2-5, with 10 bases that match TRBD2. The germline gives CDR1 MNHEY, CDR2 SVGAGI. The CDR3 is 15 residues long. The trim removed 5 bases at V and 2 bases at J, leaving 5 bases unmatched. CDR3 loop: CASSNVAGGQETQYF. In DNA form, the CDR3 reads TGTGCCAGCAGTAACGTAGCGGGGGGACAAGAGACCCAGTACTTC.

The chain carries TRBV3-1 (or the pseudogene TRBV3-2) and TRBJ1-3; D gene uncertain. The CDR3 consists of 15 residues. V shed 1 base and J shed 2 bases, with 9 bases lying between them. Germline CDR1 is LGHDT and CDR2 is YNNKEL (reference sequence). The CDR3 nucleotides are TGTGCCAGCAGCCAAGTTTACGAGACTGGAAACACCATATATTTT. Translation: CASSQVYETGNTIYF.

This clone was detected a few times. The genes are TRBV5-4 and TRBJ2-7; D not certain. Trimming removed 0 bases at V and 7 bases at J, with 11 bases between. This CDR3 comprises 13 residues. Germline CDR1 SGHNT, CDR2 YYREEE (reference sequence). CDR3 DNA: TGTGCCAGCAGCTTGGTAGTAGCCGAAGAGCAGTACTTC. Its translation: CASSLVVAEEQYF.

This clone was observed a handful of times. The genes are TRBV19 and TRBJ2-5; TRBD2 is a possible D gene (6 bases). The ends were cut back, 8 bases at V and 1 base at J, with 14 bases in the middle. CDR3 length equals 14 residues. Germline V lookup: CDR1 LNHDA, CDR2 SQIVND (reference sequence). This CDR3 is CASYNGSGQETQYF. The CDR3 region has the DNA TGTGCCAGTTACAATGGTAGCGGCCAAGAGACCCAGTACTTC. The entire variable domain, with the rest obtained from reference TRBV19 and TRBJ2-5, is as follows: DGGITQSPKYLFRKEGQNVTLSCEQNLNHDAMYWYRQDPGQGLRLIYYSQIVNDFQKGDIAEGYSVSREKKESFPLTVTSAQKNPTAFYLCASYNGSGQETQYFGPGTRLLVL.

The V and J genes are TRBV28 and TRBJ2-1; 8 bases map to TRBD2. Germline-derived CDR1 and CDR2 are MDHEN and SYDVKM. The V segment lost 5 bases and the J segment 6 bases; nucleotides outside the gene matches: 3. The CDR3 consists of 13 residues. The CDR3 DNA reads as TGTGCCAGCAGTCTCAGCGGGAGCAATGAGCAGTTCTTC. Translated, it gives CASSLSGSNEQFF.

The chain couples TRBV15 to TRBJ2-7, with 8 bases aligning to TRBD2. The CDR3 sequence is 15 residues long. Germline V gives CDR1 LNHNV, CDR2 YYDKDF (reference sequence). Losses at the gene ends were 1 base for V and 7 bases for J; bases not matched to a gene: 9. Here the CDR3 reads CATSRGNSGDLEQYF. The CDR3 DNA is TGTGCCACCAGCAGAGGTAATAGCGGGGACTTGGAGCAGTACTTC.

CDR3 nucleotide sequence: TGTGCCCACCGTTACCGAGGGGAGACCCAGTACTTC. Encoded protein: CAHRYRGETQYF. V gene TRBV30 combines with J gene TRBJ2-5, with D maybe TRBD2 (5 bases). Between the trimmed V and J ends, which lost 8 bases and 5 bases, there was a span of 15 bases. This CDR3 is built from 12 residues. From germline, CDR1 is GTSNPN and CDR2 SVGIG (reference sequence).

The chain combines TRBV6-5 with TRBJ1-2; the match to TRBD1 covers 7 bases. With V trimmed by 6 bases and J by 3 bases, 7 bases remained unmatched. Germline V gene data show CDR1 as MNHEY and CDR2 as SVGAGI. The CDR3 loop spans 14 amino acids. DNA of the CDR3: TGTGCCAGCAGCCGGGACAGCCTCTACTATGGCTACACCTTC. Translation gives CASSRDSLYYGYTF.